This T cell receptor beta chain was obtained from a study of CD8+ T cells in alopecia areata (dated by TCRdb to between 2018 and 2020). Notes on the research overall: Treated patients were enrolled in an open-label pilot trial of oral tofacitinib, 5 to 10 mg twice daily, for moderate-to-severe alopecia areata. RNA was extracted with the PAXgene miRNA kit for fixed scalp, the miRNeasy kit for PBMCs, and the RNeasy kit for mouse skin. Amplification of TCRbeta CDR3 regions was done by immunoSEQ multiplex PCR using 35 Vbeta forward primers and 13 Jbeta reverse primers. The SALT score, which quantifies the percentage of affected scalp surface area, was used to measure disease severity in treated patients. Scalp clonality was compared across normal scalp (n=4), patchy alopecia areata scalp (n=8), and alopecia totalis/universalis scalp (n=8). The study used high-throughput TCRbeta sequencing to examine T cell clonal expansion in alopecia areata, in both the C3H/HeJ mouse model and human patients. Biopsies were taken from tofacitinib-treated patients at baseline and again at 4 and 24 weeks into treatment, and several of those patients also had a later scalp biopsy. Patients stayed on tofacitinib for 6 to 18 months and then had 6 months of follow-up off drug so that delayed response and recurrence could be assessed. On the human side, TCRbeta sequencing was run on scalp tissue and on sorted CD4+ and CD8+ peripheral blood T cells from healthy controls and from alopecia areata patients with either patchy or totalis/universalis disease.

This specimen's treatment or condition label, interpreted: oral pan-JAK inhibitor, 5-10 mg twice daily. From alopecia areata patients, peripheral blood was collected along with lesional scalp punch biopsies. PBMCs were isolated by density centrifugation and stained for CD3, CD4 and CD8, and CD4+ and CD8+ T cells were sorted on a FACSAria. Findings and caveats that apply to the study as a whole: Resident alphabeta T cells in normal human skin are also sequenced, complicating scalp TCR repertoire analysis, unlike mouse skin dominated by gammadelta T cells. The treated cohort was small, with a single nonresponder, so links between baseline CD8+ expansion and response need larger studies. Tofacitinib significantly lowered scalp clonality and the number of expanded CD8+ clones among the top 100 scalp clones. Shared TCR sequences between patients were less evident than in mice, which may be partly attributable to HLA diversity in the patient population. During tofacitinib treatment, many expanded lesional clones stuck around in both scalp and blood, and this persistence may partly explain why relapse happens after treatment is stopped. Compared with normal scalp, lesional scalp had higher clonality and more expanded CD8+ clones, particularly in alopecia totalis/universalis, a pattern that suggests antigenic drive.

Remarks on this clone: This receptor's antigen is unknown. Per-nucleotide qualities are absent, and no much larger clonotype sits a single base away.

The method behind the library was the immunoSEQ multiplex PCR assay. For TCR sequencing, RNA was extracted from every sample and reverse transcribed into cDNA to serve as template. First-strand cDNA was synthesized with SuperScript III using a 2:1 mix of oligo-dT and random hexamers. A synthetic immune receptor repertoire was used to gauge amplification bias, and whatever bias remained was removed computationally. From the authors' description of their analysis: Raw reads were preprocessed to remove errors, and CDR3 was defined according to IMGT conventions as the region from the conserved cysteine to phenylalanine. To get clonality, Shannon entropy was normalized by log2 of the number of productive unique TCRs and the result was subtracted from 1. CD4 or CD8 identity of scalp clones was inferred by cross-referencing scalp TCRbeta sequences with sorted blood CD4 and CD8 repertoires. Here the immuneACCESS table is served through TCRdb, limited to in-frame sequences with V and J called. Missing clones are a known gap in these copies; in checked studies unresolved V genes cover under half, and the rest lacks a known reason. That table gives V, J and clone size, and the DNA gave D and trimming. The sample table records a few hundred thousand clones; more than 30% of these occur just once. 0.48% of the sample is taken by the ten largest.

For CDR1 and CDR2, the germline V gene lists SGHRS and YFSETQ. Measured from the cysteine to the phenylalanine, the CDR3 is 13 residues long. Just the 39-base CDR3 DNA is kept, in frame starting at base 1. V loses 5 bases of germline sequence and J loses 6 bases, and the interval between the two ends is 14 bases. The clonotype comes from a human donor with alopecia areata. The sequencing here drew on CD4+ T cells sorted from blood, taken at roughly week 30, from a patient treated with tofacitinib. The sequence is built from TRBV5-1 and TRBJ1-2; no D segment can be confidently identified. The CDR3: CASRLVGRNGYTF. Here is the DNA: TGCGCCAGCAGGCTTGTCGGAAGAAATGGCTACACCTTC.